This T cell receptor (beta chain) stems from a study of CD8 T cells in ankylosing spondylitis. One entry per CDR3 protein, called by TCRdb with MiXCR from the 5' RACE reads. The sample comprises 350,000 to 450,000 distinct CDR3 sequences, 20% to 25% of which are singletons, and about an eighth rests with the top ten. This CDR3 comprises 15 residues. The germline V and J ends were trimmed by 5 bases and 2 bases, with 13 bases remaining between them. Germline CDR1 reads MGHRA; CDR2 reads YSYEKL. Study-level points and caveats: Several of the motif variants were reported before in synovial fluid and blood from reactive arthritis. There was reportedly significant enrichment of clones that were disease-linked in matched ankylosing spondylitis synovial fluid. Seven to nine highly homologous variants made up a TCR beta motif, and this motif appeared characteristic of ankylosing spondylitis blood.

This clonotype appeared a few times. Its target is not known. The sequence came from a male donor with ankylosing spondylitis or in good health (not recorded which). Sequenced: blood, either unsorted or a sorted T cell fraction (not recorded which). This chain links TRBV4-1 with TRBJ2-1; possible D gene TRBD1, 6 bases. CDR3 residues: CASSAWAGAYNEQFF. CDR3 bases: TGCGCCAGCAGCGCTTGGGCAGGGGCCTACAATGAGCAGTTCTTC.